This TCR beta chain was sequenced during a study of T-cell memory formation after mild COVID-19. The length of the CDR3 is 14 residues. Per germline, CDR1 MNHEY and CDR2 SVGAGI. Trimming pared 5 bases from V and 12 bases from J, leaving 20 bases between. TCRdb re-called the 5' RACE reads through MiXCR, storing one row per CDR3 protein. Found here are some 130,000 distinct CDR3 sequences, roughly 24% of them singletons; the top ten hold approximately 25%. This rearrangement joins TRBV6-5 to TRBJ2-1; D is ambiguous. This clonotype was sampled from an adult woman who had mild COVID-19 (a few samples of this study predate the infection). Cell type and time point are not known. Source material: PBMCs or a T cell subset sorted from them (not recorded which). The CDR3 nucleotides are TGTGCCAGCAGTCCGTTAAAGGACCCTCATGGGCAGTTCTTC. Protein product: CASSPLKDPHGQFF.